This note documents a single T cell receptor beta chain sequence. The data were obtained in a study of blood T cell repertoires in COVID-19. Overall study: Specimens from acute and convalescent COVID-19 originated in the United States, Italy and Spain. Sources were T cells, B-cell-depleted T cells, or PBMCs; the material itself was cDNA or gDNA.

This CDR3 region has 16 residues. The germline V gene has CDR1 SNHLY and CDR2 FYNNEI. After removal of 11 bases from V and 3 bases from J, the junction contained 18 bases not matched to a gene. Clones were read by immunoSEQ multiplex PCR, and TCRdb kept only the in-frame ones, dropping some. The sample consists of about 51,000 clones, around 83% of them appearing once. This TCR was sampled from a man older than 75 with active COVID-19. What was sequenced was peripheral blood. This sequence joins TRBV2 and TRBJ2-7; 8 nucleotides align to TRBD2. The DNA for the CDR3 is TGTGCCCACAGCAGTATCGTCGGTAGCGGGGTCTACGAGCAGTACTTC. Protein: CAHSSIVGSGVYEQYF. Variable domain in full (rest from reference TRBV2 and TRBJ2-7): EPEVTQTPSHQVTQMGQEVILRCVPISNHLYFYWYRQILGQKVEFLVSFYNNEISEKSEIFDDQFSVERPDGSNFTLKIRSTKLEDSAMYFCAHSSIVGSGVYEQYFGPGTRLTVT.